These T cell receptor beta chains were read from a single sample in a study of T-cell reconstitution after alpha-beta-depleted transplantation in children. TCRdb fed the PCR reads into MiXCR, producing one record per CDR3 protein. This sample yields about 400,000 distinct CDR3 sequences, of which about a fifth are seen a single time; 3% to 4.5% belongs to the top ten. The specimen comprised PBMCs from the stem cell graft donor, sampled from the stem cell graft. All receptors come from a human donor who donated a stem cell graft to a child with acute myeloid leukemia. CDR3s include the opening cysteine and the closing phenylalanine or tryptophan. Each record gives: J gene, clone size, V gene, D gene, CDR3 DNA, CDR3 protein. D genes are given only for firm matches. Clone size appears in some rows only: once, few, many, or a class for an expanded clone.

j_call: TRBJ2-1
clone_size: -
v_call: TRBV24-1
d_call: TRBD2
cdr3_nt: TGTGCCACCAGTGGGGGACTAGCGGGAGAGTTAAATGAGCAGTTCTTC
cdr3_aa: CATSGGLAGELNEQFF

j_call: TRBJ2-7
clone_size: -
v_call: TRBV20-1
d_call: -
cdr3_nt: TGCAGTGCTAGACGGCGGGAAGGTTTAGACGAGCAGTACTTC
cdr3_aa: CSARRREGLDEQYF

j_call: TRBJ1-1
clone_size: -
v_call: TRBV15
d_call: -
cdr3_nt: TGTGCCACCACCACAGGGAGGACTGAAGCTTTCTTT
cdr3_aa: CATTTGRTEAFF

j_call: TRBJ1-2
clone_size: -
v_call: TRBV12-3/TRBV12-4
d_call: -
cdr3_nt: TGTGCCAGCAGCCGAAGCAGGGCGAACCTCTATGGCTACACCTTC
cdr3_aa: CASSRSRANLYGYTF

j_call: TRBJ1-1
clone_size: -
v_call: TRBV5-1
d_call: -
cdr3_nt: TGCGCCAGCAGCTCCCGGGCCCTCGGGGACGTGGATCTGAACACTGAAGCTTTCTTT
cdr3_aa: CASSSRALGDVDLNTEAFF

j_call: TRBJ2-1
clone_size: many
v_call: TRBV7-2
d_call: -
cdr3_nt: TGTGCCAGCAGTCCGGCCCGACTTCTGCAGTTCTTC
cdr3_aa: CASSPARLLQFF

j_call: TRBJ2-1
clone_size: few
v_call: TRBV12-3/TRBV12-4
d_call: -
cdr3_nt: TGTGCCAGCAGCCAAGACAGGCCTAGGGATGAGCAGTTCTTC
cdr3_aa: CASSQDRPRDEQFF

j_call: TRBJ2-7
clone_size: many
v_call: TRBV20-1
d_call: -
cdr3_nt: TGCAGTGCTAGAGACCTGACGTGGGCGTTAGGCTTCGACGAGCAGTACTTC
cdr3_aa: CSARDLTWALGFDEQYF

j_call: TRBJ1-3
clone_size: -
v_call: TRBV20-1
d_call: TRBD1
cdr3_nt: TGCAGTGGGGGACAGGGAGGTGGAAACACCATATATTTT
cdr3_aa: CSGGQGGGNTIYF

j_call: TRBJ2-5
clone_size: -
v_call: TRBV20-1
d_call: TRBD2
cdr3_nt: TGCAGTGCCCCTGGGCGTCCCGGGACTAGTTCCGAGACCCAGTACTTC
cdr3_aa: CSAPGRPGTSSETQYF

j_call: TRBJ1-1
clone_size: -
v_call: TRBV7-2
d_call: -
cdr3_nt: TGTGCCAGCAGCTTATGGGTGATCGGCGGGGGAGAGGCTTTCTTT
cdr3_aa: CASSLWVIGGGEAFF

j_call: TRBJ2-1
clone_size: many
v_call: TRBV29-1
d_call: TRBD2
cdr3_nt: TGCAGCGTTGAGACTAGCGGTCTCAATGAGCAGTTCTTC
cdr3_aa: CSVETSGLNEQFF

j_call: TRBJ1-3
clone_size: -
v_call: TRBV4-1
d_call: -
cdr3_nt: TGCGCCAGCAGCCAAGAGACGGGGGGAAACACCATATATTTT
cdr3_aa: CASSQETGGNTIYF

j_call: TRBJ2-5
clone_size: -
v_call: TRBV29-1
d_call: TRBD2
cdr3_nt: TGCAGCGTTGATGGGGTGCTAGCGGGAGATCAGGTGACCCAGTACTTC
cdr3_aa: CSVDGVLAGDQVTQYF

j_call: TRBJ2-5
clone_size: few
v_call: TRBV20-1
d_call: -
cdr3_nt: TGCAGTGCTGGTCAGAGTCACCAAGAGACCCAGTACTTC
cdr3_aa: CSAGQSHQETQYF

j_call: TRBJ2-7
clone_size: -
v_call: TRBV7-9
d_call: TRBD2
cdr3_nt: TGTGCCAGCAGCGGACAGGGACTAGCGGGAGCCTCTTACGAGCAGTACTTC
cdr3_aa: CASSGQGLAGASYEQYF

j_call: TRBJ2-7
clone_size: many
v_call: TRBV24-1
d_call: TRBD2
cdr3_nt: TGTGCCACCAGTGATCCCGGGACTAGCGACGAGCAGTACTTC
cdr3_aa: CATSDPGTSDEQYF

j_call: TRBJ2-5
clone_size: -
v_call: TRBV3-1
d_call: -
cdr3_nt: TGTGCCAGCACGGGGGCGCAGACCCAGTACTTC
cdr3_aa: CASTGAQTQYF

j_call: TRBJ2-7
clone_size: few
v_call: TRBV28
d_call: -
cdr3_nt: TGTGCCAGCCGTTCTGGAGGCAGCTCCTACGAGCAGTACTTC
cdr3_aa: CASRSGGSSYEQYF

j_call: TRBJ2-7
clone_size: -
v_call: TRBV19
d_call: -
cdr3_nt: TGTGCCAGTAGTATATCGGTGGGCCCCTACGAGCAGTACTTC
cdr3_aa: CASSISVGPYEQYF

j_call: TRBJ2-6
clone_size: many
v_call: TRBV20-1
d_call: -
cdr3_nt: TGCAGTGCTAGAGTGAACGGGAGCGGTGGGGCCAACGTCCTGACTTTC
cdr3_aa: CSARVNGSGGANVLTF

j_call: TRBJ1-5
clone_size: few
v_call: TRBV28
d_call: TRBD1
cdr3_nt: TGTGCCAGCAGTCCATCCACAGGGGGAGGTCAGCCCCAGCATTTT
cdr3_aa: CASSPSTGGGQPQHF

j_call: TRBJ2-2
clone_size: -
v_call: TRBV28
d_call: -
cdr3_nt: TGTGCCAGCAGTCTCCTGGGCAGGGCCGACACCGGGGAGCTGTTTTTT
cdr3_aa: CASSLLGRADTGELFF

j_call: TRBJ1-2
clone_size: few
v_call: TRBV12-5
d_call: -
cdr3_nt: TGTGCTAGTGGTCCGGGCTCAACCGACACGGCGGGCTACACCTTC
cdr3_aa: CASGPGSTDTAGYTF

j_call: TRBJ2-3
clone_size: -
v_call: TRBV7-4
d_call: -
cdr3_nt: TGTGCCAGCAGCTTTGTCGTCGGAAGGACAGATACGCAGTATTTT
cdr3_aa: CASSFVVGRTDTQYF

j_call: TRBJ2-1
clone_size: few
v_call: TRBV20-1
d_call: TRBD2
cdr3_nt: TGCAGTGCTAGAGTCGCGGGAGTGGGCCACAATGAGCAGTTCTTC
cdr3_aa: CSARVAGVGHNEQFF

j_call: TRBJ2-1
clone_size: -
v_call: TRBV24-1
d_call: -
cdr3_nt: TGTGCCCTTACAACGCTTAGCTCCTACAATGAGCAGTTCTTC
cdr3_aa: CALTTLSSYNEQFF

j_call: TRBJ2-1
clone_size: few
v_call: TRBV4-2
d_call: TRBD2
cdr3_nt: TGTGCCAGCAGCCAAGGACTAGCGGGAGATGAGCAGTTCTTC
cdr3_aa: CASSQGLAGDEQFF

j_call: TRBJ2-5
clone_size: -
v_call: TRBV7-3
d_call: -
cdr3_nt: TGTGCCAGCAGCTTATCCAGGAAAGAGACCCAGTACTTC
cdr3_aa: CASSLSRKETQYF

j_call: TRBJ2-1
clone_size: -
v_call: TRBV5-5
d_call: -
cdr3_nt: TGTGCCAGCAGCTTGGTTCGTGCAGACCGCGGGTCTGGGCAGTTCTTC
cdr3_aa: CASSLVRADRGSGQFF

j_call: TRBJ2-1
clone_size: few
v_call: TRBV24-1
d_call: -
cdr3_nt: TGTGCCACCAGTGAGGGGACTGTATATTACAATGAGCAGTTCTTC
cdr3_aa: CATSEGTVYYNEQFF

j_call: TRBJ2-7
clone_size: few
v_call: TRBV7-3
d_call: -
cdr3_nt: TGTGCCAGCAGCACCTGGGGAGCCCACGAGCAGTACTTC
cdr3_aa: CASSTWGAHEQYF

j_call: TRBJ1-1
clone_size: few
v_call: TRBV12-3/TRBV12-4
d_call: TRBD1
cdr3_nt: TGTGCCAGCAGTTTCCGACAGGGGCTTGAAGCTTTCTTT
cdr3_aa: CASSFRQGLEAFF

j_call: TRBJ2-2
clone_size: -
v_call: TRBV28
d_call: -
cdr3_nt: TGTGCCAGCAGTTTTTTCACCGGGGAGCTGTTTTTT
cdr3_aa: CASSFFTGELFF

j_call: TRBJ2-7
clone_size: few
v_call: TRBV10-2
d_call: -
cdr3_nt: TGCGCCAGCAGTCCAGGACGGGGCTCCTACGAGCAGTACTTC
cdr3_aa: CASSPGRGSYEQYF

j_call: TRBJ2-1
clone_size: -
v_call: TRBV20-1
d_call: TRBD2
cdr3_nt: TGCAGTGCTTATACCCTGGGCGGGAGCTCCTACAATGAGCAGTTCTTC
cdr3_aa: CSAYTLGGSSYNEQFF

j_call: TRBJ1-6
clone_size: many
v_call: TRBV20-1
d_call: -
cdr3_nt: TGCAGTGCTAGAGATAGGGTGGATGGTAGTTCACCCCTCCACTTT
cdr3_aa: CSARDRVDGSSPLHF

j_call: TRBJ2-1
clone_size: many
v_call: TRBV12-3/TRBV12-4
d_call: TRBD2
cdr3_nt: TGTGCCAGCAGTTTCGCGGGAGGGGGCAATGAGCAGTTCTTC
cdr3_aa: CASSFAGGGNEQFF

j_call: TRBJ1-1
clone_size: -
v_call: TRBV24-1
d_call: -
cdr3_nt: TGTGCCACCAGTGCCACTGGCGGAGGAAACACTGAAGCTTTCTTT
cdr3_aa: CATSATGGGNTEAFF

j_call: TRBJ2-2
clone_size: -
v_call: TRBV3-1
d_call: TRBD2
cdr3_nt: TGTGCCAGCATCGGGACTAGCGCGAACACCGGGGAGCTGTTTTTT
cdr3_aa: CASIGTSANTGELFF

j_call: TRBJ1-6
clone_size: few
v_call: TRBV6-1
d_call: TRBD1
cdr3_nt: TGTGCCAGCAGTAGGACAGGGTTTAATTCACCCCTCCACTTT
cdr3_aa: CASSRTGFNSPLHF

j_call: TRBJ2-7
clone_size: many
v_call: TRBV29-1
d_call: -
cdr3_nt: TGCAGCGTTGGGGAGTACGAGCAGTACTTC
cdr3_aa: CSVGEYEQYF

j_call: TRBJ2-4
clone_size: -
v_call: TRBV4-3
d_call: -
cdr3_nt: TGCGCCAGCAGCCAGGGGATATTAGCCAAAAACATTCAGTACTTC
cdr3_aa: CASSQGILAKNIQYF

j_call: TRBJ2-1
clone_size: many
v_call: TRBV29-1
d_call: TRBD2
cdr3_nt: TGCAGCGTGGGGACTAGCGGATACAATGAGCAGTTCTTC
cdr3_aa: CSVGTSGYNEQFF

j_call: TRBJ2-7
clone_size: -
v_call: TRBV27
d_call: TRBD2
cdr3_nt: TGTGCCAGCGGGAGGGCTACCTACGAGCAGTACTTC
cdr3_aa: CASGRATYEQYF

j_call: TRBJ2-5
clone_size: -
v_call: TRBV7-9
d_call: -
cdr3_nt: TGTGCCAGCAGCTCAGCCACCCCGCCAGAGACCCAGTACTTC
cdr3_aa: CASSSATPPETQYF

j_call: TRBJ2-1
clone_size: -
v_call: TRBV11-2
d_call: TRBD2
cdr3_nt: TGTGCCAGCAGCTACATGGGTCTAGCGGGAGGAGACAGCTACAATGAGCAGTTCTTC
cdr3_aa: CASSYMGLAGGDSYNEQFF

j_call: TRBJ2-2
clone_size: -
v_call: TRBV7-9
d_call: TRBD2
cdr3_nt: TGTGCCAGCAGCTTCAGGCGGGAGAGCGGGGAGCTGTTTTTT
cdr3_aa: CASSFRRESGELFF

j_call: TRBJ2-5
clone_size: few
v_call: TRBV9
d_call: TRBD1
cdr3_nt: TGTGCCAGCAGCGTAGGTGGACAGGGGGCGCGAGAGACCCAGTACTTC
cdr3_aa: CASSVGGQGARETQYF

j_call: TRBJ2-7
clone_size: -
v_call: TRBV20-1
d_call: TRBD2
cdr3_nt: TGCAGTGCTAGAGAACCCCTGGGACTAGCGGGAAAAGGATCCTACGAGCAGTACTTC
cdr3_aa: CSAREPLGLAGKGSYEQYF

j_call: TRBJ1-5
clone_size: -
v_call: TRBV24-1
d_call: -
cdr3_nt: TGTGCCACCAGCTACTCAGGGACCCAGCATTTT
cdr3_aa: CATSYSGTQHF

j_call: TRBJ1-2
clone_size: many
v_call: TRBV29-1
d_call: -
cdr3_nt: TGCAGCGCTGAATGGGGCCCCAGGGGCGATGGCTACACCTTC
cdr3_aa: CSAEWGPRGDGYTF